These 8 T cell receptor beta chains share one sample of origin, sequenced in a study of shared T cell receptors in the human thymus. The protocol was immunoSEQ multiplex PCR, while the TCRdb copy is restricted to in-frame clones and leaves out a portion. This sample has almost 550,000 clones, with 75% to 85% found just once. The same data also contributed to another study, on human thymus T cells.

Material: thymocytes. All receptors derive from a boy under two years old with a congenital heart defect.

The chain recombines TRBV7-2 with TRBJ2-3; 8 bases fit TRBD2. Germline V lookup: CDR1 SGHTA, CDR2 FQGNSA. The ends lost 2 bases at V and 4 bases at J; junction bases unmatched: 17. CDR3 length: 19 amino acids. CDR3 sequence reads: CASSLRGAGLDQGADTQYF. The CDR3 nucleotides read TGTGCCAGCAGCTTAAGAGGGGCGGGACTAGACCAGGGAGCAGATACGCAGTATTTT.

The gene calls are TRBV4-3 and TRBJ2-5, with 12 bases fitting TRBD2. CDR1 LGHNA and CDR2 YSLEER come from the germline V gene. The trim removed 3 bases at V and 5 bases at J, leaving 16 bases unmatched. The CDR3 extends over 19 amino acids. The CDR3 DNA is TGCGCCAGCAGCCAGAGACAGGGCGCTAGCGGGAGGGCCCGGGAGACCCAGTACTTC. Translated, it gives CASSQRQGASGRARETQYF.

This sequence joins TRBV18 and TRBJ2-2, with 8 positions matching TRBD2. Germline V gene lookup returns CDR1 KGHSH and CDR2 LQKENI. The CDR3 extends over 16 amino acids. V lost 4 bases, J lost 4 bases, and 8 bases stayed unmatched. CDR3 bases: TGTGCCAGCTCACTTTCGGCGGGAGGTATCACCGGGGAGCTGTTTTTT. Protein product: CASSLSAGGITGELFF.

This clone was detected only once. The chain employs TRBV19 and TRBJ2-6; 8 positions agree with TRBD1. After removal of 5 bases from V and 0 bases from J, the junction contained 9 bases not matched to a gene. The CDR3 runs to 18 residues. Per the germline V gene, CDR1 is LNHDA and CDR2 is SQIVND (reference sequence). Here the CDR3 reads CASSASGTGHSGANVLTF. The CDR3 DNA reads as TGTGCCAGTAGTGCTTCAGGGACAGGACACTCTGGGGCCAACGTCCTGACTTTC.

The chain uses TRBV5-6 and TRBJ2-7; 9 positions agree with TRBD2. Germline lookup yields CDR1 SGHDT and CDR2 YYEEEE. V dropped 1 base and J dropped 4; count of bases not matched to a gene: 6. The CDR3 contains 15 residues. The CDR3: CASSLFSGSPYEQYF. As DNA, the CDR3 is TGTGCCAGCAGCTTGTTTAGCGGGAGCCCGTACGAGCAGTACTTC.

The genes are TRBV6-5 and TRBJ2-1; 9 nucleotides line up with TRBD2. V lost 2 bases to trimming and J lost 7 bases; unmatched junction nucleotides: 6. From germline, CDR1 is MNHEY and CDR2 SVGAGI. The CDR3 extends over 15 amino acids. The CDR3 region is CASSYASGIRNEQFF. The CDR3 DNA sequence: TGTGCCAGCAGTTACGCTAGCGGGATTCGAAATGAGCAGTTCTTC.

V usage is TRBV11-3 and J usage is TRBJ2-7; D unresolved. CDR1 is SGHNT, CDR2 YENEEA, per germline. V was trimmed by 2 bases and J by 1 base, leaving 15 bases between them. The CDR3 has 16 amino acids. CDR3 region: CASSLSAEAESYEQYF. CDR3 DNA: TGTGCCAGCAGCTTATCTGCCGAGGCAGAGTCCTACGAGCAGTACTTC.

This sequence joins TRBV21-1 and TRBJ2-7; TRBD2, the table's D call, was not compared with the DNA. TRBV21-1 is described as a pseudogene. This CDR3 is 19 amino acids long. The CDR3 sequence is CASSGPGLADPRSSYEQYF. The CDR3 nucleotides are TGTGCCAGCAGCGGACCGGGACTAGCGGATCCAAGGAGCTCCTACGAGCAGTACTTC.